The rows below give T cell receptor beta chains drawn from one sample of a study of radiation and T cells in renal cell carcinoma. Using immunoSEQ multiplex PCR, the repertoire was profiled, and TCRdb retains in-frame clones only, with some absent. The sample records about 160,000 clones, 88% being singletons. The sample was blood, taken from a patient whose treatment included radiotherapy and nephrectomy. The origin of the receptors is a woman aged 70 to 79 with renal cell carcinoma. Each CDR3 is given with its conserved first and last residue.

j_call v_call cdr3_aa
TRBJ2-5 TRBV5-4 CASSTGGYQETQYF
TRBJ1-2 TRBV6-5 CASSYSGGSYGYTF
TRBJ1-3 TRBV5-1 CASSLAGLSLGNTIYF
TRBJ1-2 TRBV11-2 CASSLEGDGYTF
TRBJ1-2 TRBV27 CASSSDPYAYTF
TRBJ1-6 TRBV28 CASSLGAPQGSPLHF
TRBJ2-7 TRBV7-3 CASSPQQVYEQYF
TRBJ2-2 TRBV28 CASSFSRGNTGELFF
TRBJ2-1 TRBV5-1 CASSLAVGVYNEQFF
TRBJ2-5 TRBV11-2 CASSLGLAGQETQYF
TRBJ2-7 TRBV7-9 CASSPRSGHQPYEQYF
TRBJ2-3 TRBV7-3 CASSLLLGGTDTQYF
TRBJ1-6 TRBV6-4 CASSSFAGPLHF
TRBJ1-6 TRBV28 CASSSVNSPLHF
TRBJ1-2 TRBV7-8 CASSPTGGAGYGYTF
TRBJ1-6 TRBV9 CASSVQPGGNSPLHF
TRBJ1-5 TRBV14 CASSQGGQGANQPQHF
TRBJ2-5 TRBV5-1 CASSPGTVRETQYF
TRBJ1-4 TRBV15 CATSRGQGANEKLFF
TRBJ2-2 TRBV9 CASSYEISNTGELFF
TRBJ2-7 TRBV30 CAWSVAAGVNEQYF
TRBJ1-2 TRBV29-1 CSVGQGGTF
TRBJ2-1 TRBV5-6 CASSSELAGPYNEQFF
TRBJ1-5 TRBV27 CASSLSSNQPQHF
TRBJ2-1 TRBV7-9 CASSLRGASEQFF
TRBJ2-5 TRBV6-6 CASSYGTGVGETQYF
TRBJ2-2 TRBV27 CASSFPYTGELFF
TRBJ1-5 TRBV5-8 CASSWTYNQPQHF
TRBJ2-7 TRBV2 CASSEARQGAYEQYF
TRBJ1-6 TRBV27 CASKSPDRRFSPLHF
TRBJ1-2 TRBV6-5 CASSFSGNYGYTF
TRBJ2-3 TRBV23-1 CATDTGGGTDTQYF
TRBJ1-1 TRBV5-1 CASSLDRAYTEAFF
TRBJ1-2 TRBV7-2 CASSSGYGYTF
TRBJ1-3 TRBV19 CASQRQTAGNTIYF
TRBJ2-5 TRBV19 CASSWGGRETQYF
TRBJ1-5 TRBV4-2 CASSLSLSDPAQPQHF
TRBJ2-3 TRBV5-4 CASSLVSGGTRTTDTQYF
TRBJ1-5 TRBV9 CASSGGGQNNQPQHF